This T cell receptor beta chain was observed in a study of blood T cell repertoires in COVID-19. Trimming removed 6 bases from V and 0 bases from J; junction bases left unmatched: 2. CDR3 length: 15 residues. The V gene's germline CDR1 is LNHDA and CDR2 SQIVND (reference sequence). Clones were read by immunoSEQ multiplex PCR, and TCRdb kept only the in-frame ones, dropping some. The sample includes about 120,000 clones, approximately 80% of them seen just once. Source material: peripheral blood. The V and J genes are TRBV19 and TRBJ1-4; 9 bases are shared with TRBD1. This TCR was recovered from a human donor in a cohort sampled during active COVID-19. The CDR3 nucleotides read TGTGCCAGTAGGACAGGGGGAGCAACTAATGAAAAACTGTTTTTT. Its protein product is CASRTGGATNEKLFF.